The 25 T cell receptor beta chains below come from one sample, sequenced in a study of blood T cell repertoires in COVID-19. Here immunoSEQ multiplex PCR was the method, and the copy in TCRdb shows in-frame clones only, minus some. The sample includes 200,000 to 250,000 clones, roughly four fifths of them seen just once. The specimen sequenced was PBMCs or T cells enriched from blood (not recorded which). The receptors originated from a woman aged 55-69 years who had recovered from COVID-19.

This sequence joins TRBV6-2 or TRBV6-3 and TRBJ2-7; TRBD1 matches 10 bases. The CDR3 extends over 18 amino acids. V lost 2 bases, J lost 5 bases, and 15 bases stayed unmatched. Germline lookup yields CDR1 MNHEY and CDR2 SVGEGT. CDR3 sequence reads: CASSYPQFPGQGFDEQYF. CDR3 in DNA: TGTGCCAGCAGTTACCCCCAATTTCCGGGACAGGGGTTTGACGAGCAGTACTTC.

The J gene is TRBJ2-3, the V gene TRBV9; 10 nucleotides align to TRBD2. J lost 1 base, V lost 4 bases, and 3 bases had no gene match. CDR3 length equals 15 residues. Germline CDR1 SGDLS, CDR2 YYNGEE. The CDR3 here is CASSTGTSGTDTQYF. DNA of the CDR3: TGTGCCAGCAGCACTGGGACTAGCGGCACAGATACGCAGTATTTT.

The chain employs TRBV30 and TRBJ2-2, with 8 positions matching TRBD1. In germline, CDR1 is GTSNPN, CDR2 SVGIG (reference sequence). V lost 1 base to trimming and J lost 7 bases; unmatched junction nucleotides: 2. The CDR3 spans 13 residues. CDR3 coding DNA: TGTGCCTGGAGTGGCAGGGGGCACGGGGAGCTGTTTTTT. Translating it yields CAWSGRGHGELFF.

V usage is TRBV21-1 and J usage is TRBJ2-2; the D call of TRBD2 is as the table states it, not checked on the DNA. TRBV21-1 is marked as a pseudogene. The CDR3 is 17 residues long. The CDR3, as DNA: TGTGCCAGCAGCAAATTCGGCCTAGCGGCCAACACCGGGGAGCTGTTTTTT. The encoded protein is CASSKFGLAANTGELFF.

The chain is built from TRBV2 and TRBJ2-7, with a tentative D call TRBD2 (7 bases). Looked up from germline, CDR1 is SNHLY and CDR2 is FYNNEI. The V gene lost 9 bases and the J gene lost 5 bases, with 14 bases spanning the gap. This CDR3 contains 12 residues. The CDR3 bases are TGTGCCAGAAAGGGGGGAGGGGACGAGCAGTACTTC. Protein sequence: CARKGGGDEQYF. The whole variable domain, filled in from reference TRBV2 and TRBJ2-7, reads EPEVTQTPSHQVTQMGQEVILRCVPISNHLYFYWYRQILGQKVEFLVSFYNNEISEKSEIFDDQFSVERPDGSNFTLKIRSTKLEDSAMYFCARKGGGDEQYFGPGTRLTVT.

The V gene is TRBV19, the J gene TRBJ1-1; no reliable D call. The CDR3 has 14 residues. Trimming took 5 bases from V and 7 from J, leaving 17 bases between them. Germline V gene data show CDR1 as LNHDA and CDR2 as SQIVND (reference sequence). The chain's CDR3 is CASSLFQNRLEAFF. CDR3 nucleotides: TGTGCCAGTAGTCTGTTCCAAAACCGACTTGAAGCTTTCTTT.

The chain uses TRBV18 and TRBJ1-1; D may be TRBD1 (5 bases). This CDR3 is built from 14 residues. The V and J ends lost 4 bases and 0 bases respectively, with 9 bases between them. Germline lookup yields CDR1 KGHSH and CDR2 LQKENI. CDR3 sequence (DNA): TGTGCCAGCTCACTGACAGTTATGAACACTGAAGCTTTCTTT. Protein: CASSLTVMNTEAFF.

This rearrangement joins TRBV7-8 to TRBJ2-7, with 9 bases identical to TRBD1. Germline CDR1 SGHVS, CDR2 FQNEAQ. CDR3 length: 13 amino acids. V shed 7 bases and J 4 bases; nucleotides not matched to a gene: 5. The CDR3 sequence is CASNIDRGYEQYF. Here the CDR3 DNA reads TGTGCCAGCAACATCGACAGGGGGTACGAGCAGTACTTC.

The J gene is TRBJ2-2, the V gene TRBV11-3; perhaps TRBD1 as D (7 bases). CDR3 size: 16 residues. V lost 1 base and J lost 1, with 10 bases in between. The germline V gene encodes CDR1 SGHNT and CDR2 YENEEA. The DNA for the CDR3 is TGTGCCAGCAGCTTAGCAGGGGGGATGAACACCGGGGAGCTGTTTTTT. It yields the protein CASSLAGGMNTGELFF.

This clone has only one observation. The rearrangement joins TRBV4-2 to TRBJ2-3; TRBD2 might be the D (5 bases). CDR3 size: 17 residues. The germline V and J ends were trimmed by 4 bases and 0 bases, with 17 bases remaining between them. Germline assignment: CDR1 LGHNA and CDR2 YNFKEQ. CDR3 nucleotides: TGTGCCAGCAGCCGAGGGTTGGGAGACGGTAGCACAGATACGCAGTATTTT. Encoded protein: CASSRGLGDGSTDTQYF.

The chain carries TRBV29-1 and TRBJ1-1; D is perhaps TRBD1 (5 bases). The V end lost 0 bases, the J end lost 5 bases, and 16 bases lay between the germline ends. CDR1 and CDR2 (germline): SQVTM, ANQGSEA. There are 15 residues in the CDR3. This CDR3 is CSVEDLGGLRTEAFF. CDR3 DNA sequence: TGCAGCGTTGAAGATCTTGGGGGACTACGGACTGAAGCTTTCTTT.

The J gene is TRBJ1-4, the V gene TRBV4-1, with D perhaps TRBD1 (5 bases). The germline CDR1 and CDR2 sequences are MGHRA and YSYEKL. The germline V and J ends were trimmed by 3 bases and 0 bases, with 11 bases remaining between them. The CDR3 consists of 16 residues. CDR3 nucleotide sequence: TGCGCCAGCAGCCAGGCTCACAGGTCAACTAATGAAAAACTGTTTTTT. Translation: CASSQAHRSTNEKLFF.

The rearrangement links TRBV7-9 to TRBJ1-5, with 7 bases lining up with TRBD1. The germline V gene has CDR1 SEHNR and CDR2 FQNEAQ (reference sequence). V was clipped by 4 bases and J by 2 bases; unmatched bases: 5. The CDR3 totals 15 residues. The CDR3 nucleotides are TGTGCCAGCAGCTCGCAGGGGGAGGGCAATCAGCCCCAGCATTTT. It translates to CASSSQGEGNQPQHF.

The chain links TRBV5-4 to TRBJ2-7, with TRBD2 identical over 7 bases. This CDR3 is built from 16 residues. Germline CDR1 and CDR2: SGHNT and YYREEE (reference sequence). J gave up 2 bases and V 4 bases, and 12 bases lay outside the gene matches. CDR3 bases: TGTGCCAGCAGCCTCGTCGCGCGGGAGAGACCCTACGAGCAGTACTTC. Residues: CASSLVARERPYEQYF.

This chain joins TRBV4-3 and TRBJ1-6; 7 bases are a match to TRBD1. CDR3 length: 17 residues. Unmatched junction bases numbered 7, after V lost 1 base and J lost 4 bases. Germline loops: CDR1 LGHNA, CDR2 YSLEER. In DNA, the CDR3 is TGCGCCAGCAGCCAAGGCCAAGGGGGCGGTTATAATTCACCCCTCCACTTT. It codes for CASSQGQGGGYNSPLHF.

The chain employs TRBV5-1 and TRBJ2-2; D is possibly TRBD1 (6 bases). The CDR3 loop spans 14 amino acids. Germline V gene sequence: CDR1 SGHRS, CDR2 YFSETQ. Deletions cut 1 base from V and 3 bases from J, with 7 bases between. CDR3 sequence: CASSLTGYTGELFF. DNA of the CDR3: TGCGCCAGCAGCTTGACAGGGTACACCGGGGAGCTGTTTTTT.

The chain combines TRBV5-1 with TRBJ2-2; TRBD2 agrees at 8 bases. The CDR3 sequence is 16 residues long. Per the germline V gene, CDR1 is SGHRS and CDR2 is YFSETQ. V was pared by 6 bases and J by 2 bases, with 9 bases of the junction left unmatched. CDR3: CASIPRGGQNTGELFF. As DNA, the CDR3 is TGCGCCAGCATTCCTCGGGGGGGACAAAACACCGGGGAGCTGTTTTTT.

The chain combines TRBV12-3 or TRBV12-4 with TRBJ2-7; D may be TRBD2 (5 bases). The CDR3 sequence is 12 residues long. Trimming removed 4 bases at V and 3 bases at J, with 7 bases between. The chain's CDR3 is CASSYRGYEQYF. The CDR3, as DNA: TGTGCCAGCAGTTACCGGGGCTACGAGCAGTACTTC.

CDR3 bases: TGTGCCAGCAGCTTAGGGGCAACGCGCGAGCAGTACTTC. Amino acid sequence: CASSLGATREQYF. The V call is TRBV7-9, the J call TRBJ2-7; D is undetermined. The CDR3 contains 13 residues. The V gene's germline CDR1 is SEHNR and CDR2 FQNEAQ (reference sequence). V lost 1 base and J 6 bases, leaving 10 bases between the germline ends.

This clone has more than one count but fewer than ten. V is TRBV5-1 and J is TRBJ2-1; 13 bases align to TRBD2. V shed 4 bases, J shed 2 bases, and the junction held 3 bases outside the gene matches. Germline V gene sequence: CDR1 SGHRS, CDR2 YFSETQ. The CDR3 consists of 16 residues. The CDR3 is CASSGGTSGAYNEQFF. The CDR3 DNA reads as TGCGCCAGCAGCGGGGGGACTAGCGGGGCCTACAATGAGCAGTTCTTC.

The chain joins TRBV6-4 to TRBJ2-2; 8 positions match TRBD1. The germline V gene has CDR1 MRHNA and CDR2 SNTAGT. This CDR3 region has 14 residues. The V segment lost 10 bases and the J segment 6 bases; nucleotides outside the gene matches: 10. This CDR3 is CATANRGEAGELFF. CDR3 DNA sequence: TGTGCCACCGCTAACAGGGGGGAGGCCGGGGAGCTGTTTTTT.

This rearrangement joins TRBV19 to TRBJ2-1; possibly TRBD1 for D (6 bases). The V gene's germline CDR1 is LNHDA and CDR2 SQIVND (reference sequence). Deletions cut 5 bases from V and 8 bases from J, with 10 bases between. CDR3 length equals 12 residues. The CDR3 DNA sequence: TGTGCCAGTAGTCTCGGACAGTATGAGCAGTTCTTC. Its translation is CASSLGQYEQFF.

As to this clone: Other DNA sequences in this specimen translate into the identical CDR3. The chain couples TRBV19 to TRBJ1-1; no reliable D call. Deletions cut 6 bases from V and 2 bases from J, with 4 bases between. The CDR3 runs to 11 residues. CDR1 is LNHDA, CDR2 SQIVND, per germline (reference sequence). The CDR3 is CASRLNTEAFF. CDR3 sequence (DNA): TGTGCCAGTAGGCTAAACACTGAAGCTTTCTTT.

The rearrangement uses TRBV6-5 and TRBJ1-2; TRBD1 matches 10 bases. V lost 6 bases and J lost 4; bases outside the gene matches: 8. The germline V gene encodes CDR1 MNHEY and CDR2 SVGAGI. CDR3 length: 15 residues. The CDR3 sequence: CASRLTGGSVYGYTF. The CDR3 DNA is TGTGCCAGCAGACTGACAGGGGGCTCGGTCTATGGCTACACCTTC.

CDR3 amino acids: CASNPLTVWNPYNSPLHF. In nucleotides, the CDR3 is TGTGCCAGCAACCCCCTGACAGTGTGGAATCCCTATAATTCACCCCTCCACTTT. This chain uses TRBV9 with TRBJ1-6, with D perhaps TRBD1 (5 bases). The CDR3 covers 18 residues. The germline CDR1 and CDR2 sequences are SGDLS and YYNGEE. V was trimmed by 6 bases and J by 2 bases, leaving 21 bases between them.